The 24 T cell receptor beta chains presented below share a single source sample, sequenced in a study of molecular identifiers for immune sequencing clone quantification. TCRdb analysed the PCR reads with MiXCR anew, one entry per CDR3 protein. The sample lists about 630,000 distinct CDR3 sequences, over 25% occurring once. The sequencing input was naive CD8+ T cells from blood, with Jurkat cell RNA spiked in. Sample subset: FACS-sorted CD8+CD4-CCR7+CD45RA+ naive T cells. The receptors shown here come from a human donor in good health. Some libraries in this study had Jurkat cell RNA spiked in.

This sequence joins TRBV28 and TRBJ2-5, with D tentatively TRBD2 (6 bases). V was cut by 5 bases and J by 13 bases, with 20 bases left in between. CDR1 is MDHEN and CDR2 is SYDVKM in the germline V gene. CDR3 length: 13 amino acids. CDR3 residues: CASSRGFREAPYF. CDR3 nucleotides: TGTGCCAGCAGTCGGGGGTTCCGAGAGGCCCCGTACTTC.

This clonotype was counted only a few times. The J gene is TRBJ2-5, the V gene TRBV30, with 8 bases lining up with TRBD2. Germline assignment: CDR1 GTSNPN and CDR2 SVGIG (reference sequence). V dropped 2 bases and J dropped 5; count of bases not matched to a gene: 10. The CDR3 runs 15 residues. CDR3 protein: CAWSTFGGALETQYF. The CDR3 region has the DNA TGTGCCTGGAGTACTTTCGGGGGGGCGCTTGAGACCCAGTACTTC.

To note about this clonotype: One base away lies a much larger clone, so this may be a sequencing read error. Since the CDR3 does not end with the conserved phenylalanine or tryptophan, this likely comes from a read error. V usage is TRBV4-3 and J usage is TRBJ2-3; D is unclear. The CDR3 sequence is 16 residues long. The germline gives CDR1 LGHNA, CDR2 YSLEER. The V and J ends lost 0 bases and 7 bases respectively, with 17 bases between them. The CDR3 DNA reads as TGCGCCAGCAGCCAAGAGTCCGCGCCATCGCTGAATACGCAGTATCTT. It codes for CASSQESAPSLNTQYL.

This clonotype has a handful of counts. V gene TRBV2 combines with J gene TRBJ1-2; D gene uncertain. The V end was cut by 2 bases, the J end by 2 bases, with 12 bases between. Looked up from germline, CDR1 is SNHLY and CDR2 is FYNNEI. The CDR3 length is 15 residues. The CDR3 is CASSENLGRNYGYTF. The CDR3 DNA reads as TGTGCCAGCAGTGAAAATCTGGGCAGAAACTATGGCTACACCTTC.

As concerns this clonotype: Sequence at one end of the junction differs from germline and may be a read error. In nucleotides, the CDR3 is TGTGCCTGCAGCTTATTTGTGGGAGGGCGGGACGAGCAGTACTTC. Translation: CACSLFVGGRDEQYF. The V and J genes are TRBV7-9 and TRBJ2-7; 7 nucleotides line up with TRBD2. This CDR3 region has 15 residues. Germline V lookup: CDR1 SEHNR, CDR2 FQNEAQ (reference sequence).

This clonotype appeared many times. The genes are TRBV7-9 and TRBJ1-4, with D uncertain. Germline CDR1 is SEHNR and CDR2 is FQNEAQ (reference sequence). This CDR3 is built from 13 residues. Trimming took 3 bases from V and 4 from J, leaving 6 bases between them. CDR3 protein: CASSFYSNEKLFF. The CDR3 nucleotides read TGTGCCAGCAGCTTTTACAGTAATGAAAAACTGTTTTTT.

This clonotype was found many times. This sequence joins TRBV6-2 or TRBV6-3 and TRBJ2-7; 7 nucleotides align to TRBD2. V lost 2 bases to trimming and J lost 2 bases; unmatched junction nucleotides: 6. CDR3 length equals 15 residues. Germline CDR1 and CDR2: MNHEY and SVGEGT. This chain's CDR3 is CASSYGRGTTYEQYF. CDR3 nucleotides: TGTGCCAGCAGTTACGGTAGAGGGACTACCTACGAGCAGTACTTC.

Worth noting for this clonotype: It may be a read error: a sequence one base away is much more abundant. The rearrangement links TRBV7-9 to TRBJ2-7; D tentatively reads TRBD1 or TRBD2 (5 bases each). V was clipped by 3 bases and J by 9 bases, with 12 bases between them. Germline CDR1 is SEHNR and CDR2 is FQNEAQ (reference sequence). This CDR3 region has 12 residues. The CDR3 DNA reads TGTGCCAGCAGCTTGGGGGTTAACGCGCAGTACTTC. Translated, it gives CASSLGVNAQYF.

This clonotype was observed at least ten times. The rearrangement joins TRBV20-1 to TRBJ2-7, with D tentatively TRBD1 (6 bases). The germline CDR1 and CDR2 sequences are DFQATT and SNEGSKA (reference sequence). Trimming removed 6 bases from V and 1 base from J, with 13 bases in between. The length of the CDR3 is 13 residues. In DNA, the CDR3 is TGCAGTGCCCGGGACACGGCTTCCTACGAGCAGTACTTC. Translating gives CSARDTASYEQYF.

The chain has TRBV7-9 and TRBJ1-2; D call uncertain. The CDR3 covers 16 residues. The germline V and J ends were trimmed by 1 base and 6 bases, with 18 bases remaining between them. The V gene's germline CDR1 is SEHNR and CDR2 FQNEAQ (reference sequence). The CDR3 here is CASSLDTRAKSNGYTF. CDR3 bases: TGTGCCAGCAGCTTAGATACTCGCGCTAAGAGCAATGGCTACACCTTC.

The CDR3 DNA is TGCGCCAGCAGCTTAAAACAGGGTCCTCACCCCGGGGGGACAGATACGCAGTATTTT. This sequence encodes CASSLKQGPHPGGTDTQYF. The J gene is TRBJ2-3, the V gene TRBV4-3; D perhaps matches TRBD2 (7 bases). CDR1 LGHNA and CDR2 YSLEER come from the germline V gene. The CDR3 consists of 19 residues. V was trimmed by 5 bases and J by 3 bases, leaving 27 bases between them.

The chain joins TRBV4-1 to TRBJ2-4, with 7 positions matching TRBD1. The germline gives CDR1 MGHRA, CDR2 YSYEKL. The CDR3 loop spans 16 amino acids. V shed 2 bases and J 7 bases; nucleotides not matched to a gene: 11. DNA of the CDR3: TGCGCCAGCAGCCAAACCTCGGGACAGCTAGGGAACATTCAGTACTTC. It translates to CASSQTSGQLGNIQYF.

This clonotype has a handful of counts. The rearrangement joins TRBV4-1 to TRBJ2-1; D not resolved. Germline V gene sequence: CDR1 MGHRA, CDR2 YSYEKL. V shed 2 bases and J shed 3 bases, with 14 bases lying between them. CDR3 length: 16 residues. CDR3 loop: CASSQHQGRDYNEQFF. In DNA form, the CDR3 reads TGCGCCAGCAGCCAACACCAAGGGCGTGACTACAATGAGCAGTTCTTC.

This clonotype was found once. Relative to the germline gene, one junction end is altered; a read error may explain this. The CDR3 region is CASSLPGYTGELFF. The CDR3 DNA sequence: TGTGCCAGCAGCTTGCCAGGGTACACCGGGGAGCTGTTTTTT. This sequence joins TRBV5-3 and TRBJ2-2; D is possibly TRBD1 (5 bases). TRBV5-3 is assigned to the ORF class and has an uncertain function. The CDR3 sequence is 14 residues long.

J is TRBJ2-1 and V is TRBV27, with 9 nucleotides matching TRBD2. The length of the CDR3 is 14 residues. In germline, CDR1 is MNHEY, CDR2 SMNVEV (reference sequence). Unmatched junction bases numbered 7, after V lost 3 bases and J lost 10 bases. The CDR3 protein is CASSFVAGVGEQFF. The CDR3 nucleotides read TGTGCCAGCAGTTTTGTAGCGGGAGTCGGGGAGCAGTTCTTC.

This clonotype was observed at least ten times. This chain connects TRBV7-2 to TRBJ2-3; D uncertain. There are 14 residues in the CDR3. The ends were cut back, 5 bases at V and 3 bases at J, with 12 bases in the middle. Germline lookup yields CDR1 SGHTA and CDR2 FQGNSA. CDR3 sequence (DNA): TGTGCCAGCAGCCAACTGTACGATACAGATACGCAGTATTTT. Protein: CASSQLYDTDTQYF.

In this sample, this clonotype turned up a few times. The rearrangement uses TRBV7-6 and TRBJ2-7; 9 nucleotides line up with TRBD2. The ends lost 1 base at V and 3 bases at J; junction bases unmatched: 1. CDR3 size: 14 residues. Germline CDR1 reads SGHVS; CDR2 reads FNYEAQ. The CDR3 sequence is CASSLERGDYEQYF. DNA of the CDR3: TGTGCCAGCAGCTTAGAGCGGGGGGACTACGAGCAGTACTTC.

This clonotype has a count of ten or more. The V gene is TRBV30, the J gene TRBJ2-3; 13 bases line up with TRBD2. This CDR3 is built from 15 residues. Per germline, CDR1 GTSNPN and CDR2 SVGIG (reference sequence). V lost 3 bases to trimming and J lost 3 bases; unmatched junction nucleotides: 3. This CDR3 reads CAWSRTSGRTDTQYF. The CDR3 nucleotides read TGTGCCTGGAGCCGGACTAGCGGGAGAACAGATACGCAGTATTTT.

This clonotype was detected many times. The genes are TRBV6-2 or TRBV6-3 and TRBJ2-3; no clear D gene. V was trimmed by 5 bases and J by 2 bases, leaving 8 bases between them. This CDR3 has 13 residues. Germline assignment: CDR1 MNHEY and CDR2 SVGEGT. The CDR3 region has the DNA TGTGCCAGCAGTGGCGAATACACAGATACGCAGTATTTT. Encoded protein: CASSGEYTDTQYF.

The CDR3 loop is CASSQPAGETQYF. The CDR3 DNA reads TGTGCCAGCAGCCAACCGGCGGGAGAGACCCAGTACTTC. V gene TRBV3-1 combines with J gene TRBJ2-5; a weak D match, TRBD2 (5 bases). The CDR3 has 13 residues. With 2 bases removed from V and 4 bases from J, the gap between germline ends came to 8 bases. Germline loops: CDR1 LGHDT, CDR2 YNNKEL (reference sequence).

The chain has TRBV9 and TRBJ2-7, with D possibly matching TRBD1 (6 bases). V was shortened by 0 bases and J by 2 bases, with 12 bases between the two germline ends. The CDR3 length is 15 residues. The germline gives CDR1 SGDLS, CDR2 YYNGEE. CDR3 protein: CASSVESGAPYEQYF. The CDR3 region has the DNA TGTGCCAGCAGCGTAGAGTCAGGGGCGCCCTACGAGCAGTACTTC.

Points on this clonotype: Being one base from a much bigger clone, this may be a read error. This sequence joins TRBV20-1 and TRBJ2-7, with 7 positions matching TRBD2. The CDR3 spans 18 residues. The V segment lost 5 bases and the J segment 6 bases; nucleotides outside the gene matches: 25. Looked up from germline, CDR1 is DFQATT and CDR2 is SNEGSKA (reference sequence). DNA of the CDR3: TGCAGTGCTGGGATCGCGGGCCTACCCCGGGAGGAAGGAGGCGAGCAGTACTTC. Translating gives CSAGIAGLPREEGGEQYF.

This clonotype was counted ten times or more. The CDR3 coding sequence is TGTGCCAGCAGCCCGAGCTCGGGTTCGAACCCATACGAGCAGTACTTC. It encodes CASSPSSGSNPYEQYF. The rearrangement uses TRBV12-3 or TRBV12-4 and TRBJ2-7; D unresolved. This CDR3 has 16 residues. With 6 bases removed from V and 4 bases from J, the gap between germline ends came to 22 bases.

This clonotype has ten or more counts. This chain connects TRBV21-1 to TRBJ1-5; the table's D call, TRBD1, has no DNA check behind it. TRBV21-1 is a pseudogene locus. The CDR3 extends over 17 amino acids. The CDR3 is CASSNGYRVNSNQPQHF. CDR3 DNA sequence: TGTGCCAGCAGCAATGGTTACAGGGTCAATAGCAATCAGCCCCAGCATTTT.